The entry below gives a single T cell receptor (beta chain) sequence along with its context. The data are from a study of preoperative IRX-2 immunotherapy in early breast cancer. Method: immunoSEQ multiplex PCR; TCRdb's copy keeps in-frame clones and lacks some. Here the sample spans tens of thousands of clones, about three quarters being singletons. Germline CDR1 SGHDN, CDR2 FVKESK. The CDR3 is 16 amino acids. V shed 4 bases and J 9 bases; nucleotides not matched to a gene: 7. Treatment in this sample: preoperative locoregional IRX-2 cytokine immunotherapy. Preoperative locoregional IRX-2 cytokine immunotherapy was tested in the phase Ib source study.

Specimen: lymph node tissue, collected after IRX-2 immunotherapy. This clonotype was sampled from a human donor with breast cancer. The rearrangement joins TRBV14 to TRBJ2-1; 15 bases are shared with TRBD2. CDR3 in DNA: TGTGCCAGCAGCCCACTCGGACTAGCGGGAGGGGGTGAGCAGTTCTTC. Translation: CASSPLGLAGGGEQFF.